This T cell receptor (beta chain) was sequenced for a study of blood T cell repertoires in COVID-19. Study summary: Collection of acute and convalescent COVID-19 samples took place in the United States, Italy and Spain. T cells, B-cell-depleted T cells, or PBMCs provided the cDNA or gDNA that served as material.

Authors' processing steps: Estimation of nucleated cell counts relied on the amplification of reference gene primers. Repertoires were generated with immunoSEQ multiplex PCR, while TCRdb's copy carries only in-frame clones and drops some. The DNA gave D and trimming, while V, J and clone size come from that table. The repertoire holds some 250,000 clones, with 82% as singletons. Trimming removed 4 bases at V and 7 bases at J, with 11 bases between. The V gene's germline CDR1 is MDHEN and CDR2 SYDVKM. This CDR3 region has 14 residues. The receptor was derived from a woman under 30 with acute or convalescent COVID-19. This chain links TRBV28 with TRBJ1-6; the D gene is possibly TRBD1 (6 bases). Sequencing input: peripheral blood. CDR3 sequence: CASSYQGYNSPLHF. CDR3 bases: TGTGCCAGCAGTTACCAGGGGTACAATTCACCCCTCCACTTT. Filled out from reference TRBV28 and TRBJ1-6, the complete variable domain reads DVKVTQSSRYLVKRTGEKVFLECVQDMDHENMFWYRQDPGLGLRLIYFSYDVKMKEKGDIPEGYSVSREKKERFSLILESASTNQTSMYLCASSYQGYNSPLHFGNGTRLTVT.